This TCR beta chain came from a study of identical twins. The CDR3 loop spans 16 amino acids. Germline V gene lookup returns CDR1 SQVTM and CDR2 ANQGSEA. Trimming removed 6 bases from V and 2 bases from J; junction bases left unmatched: 9. TCRdb independently ran MiXCR on the 5' RACE reads; one entry per CDR3 protein. The table shows 550,000 to 800,000 distinct CDR3 sequences, with roughly 7.1% occurring only once. This sample also belongs to another study, concerning yellow fever vaccine responses in identical twins.

The material sequenced was PBMCs. The sequence came from a woman under 30 in good health. The chain recombines TRBV29-1 with TRBJ2-6; 8 bases are shared with TRBD1. The CDR3: CSVLDRGLPGANVLTF. Here the CDR3 DNA reads TGCAGCGTGCTAGACAGGGGACTCCCTGGGGCCAACGTCCTGACTTTC.